Sequencing of this T cell receptor (beta chain) was carried out in a study of blood T cell repertoires in COVID-19 (dated by TCRdb to 2018 to 2020). Describing the broader study: Collaborator samples came from the United States, Italy and Spain and covered acute and convalescent phases of COVID-19. The prospective study material was composed of cDNA or gDNA derived from T cells, B-cell-depleted T cells, or PBMCs. Sample metadata almost always included a de-identified subject ID, COVID-19 status, age in years and sex. Samples came from the ongoing ImmuneRACE study (first 160 participants) plus 1,254 subjects from 6 global collaborators. The repertoires were made available in a free public database intended to serve as a resource for research on the immune response to SARS-CoV-2. Subjects who had been exposed to COVID-19, were actively infected with it, or had recovered from it provided the deeply sampled blood TCRbeta repertoires that made up the dataset. Where HLA class I and class II types were available, the types were taken from metadata supplied by the sample provider, not from assay-based typing.

Unmatched junction bases come to 13, with V trimmed by 3 bases and J by 2 bases. The CDR3 holds 19 amino acids from the cysteine to the phenylalanine. The CDR3 DNA has 57 bases and is translated from base 1. Per the germline V gene (reference sequence), LNHDA is the CDR1 and SQIVND is the CDR2. What the authors observed across the whole study: How much clinical and demographic metadata was included differed by source and by participant, and the metadata was provided uncurated.

The collaborating institutions used their own protocols to collect whole blood in K2EDTA tubes. For TCRbeta analysis, collaborators shipped samples as frozen whole blood, isolated PBMCs, or DNA extracted from either of those sample types. Comments on this clone: Its specific antigen is unknown. Base-call qualities are not available, and no considerably larger clone is one nucleotide away.

The immunoSEQ Assay, a bias-controlled multiplex PCR, was used to amplify TCRbeta CDR3 regions from genomic DNA. Per the original workflow: Nucleated cell counts per sample were estimated from amplification of reference gene primers within the assay. To quantify the absolute abundance of each unique TCRbeta CDR3 rearrangement, sequence reads were collapsed and filtered. Productive Simpson clonality was computed per sample as the square root of Simpson's diversity index over productive rearrangements. The table comes from immuneACCESS by way of TCRdb, which keeps in-frame sequences with V and J called. Part of the clones is missing from these tables; in studies checked, under half for an unresolved V gene and the rest for unknown reasons. That table gives V, J and clone size, and the DNA gave D and trimming. Here the sample has under 250,000 clones; roughly 86% occur a single time. Under 9% of the sample goes to the ten largest clones.

The chain was built from TRBV19 and TRBJ2-6; 7 junctional bases match TRBD1. The receptor was derived from a woman aged 70-85 years with active or convalescent COVID-19. Sequenced sample: peripheral blood. The encoded CDR3 is CASSIPDRVLLTGANVLTF. The nucleotide sequence is TGTGCCAGTAGTATCCCAGACAGGGTCTTGTTGACTGGGGCCAACGTCCTGACTTTC.